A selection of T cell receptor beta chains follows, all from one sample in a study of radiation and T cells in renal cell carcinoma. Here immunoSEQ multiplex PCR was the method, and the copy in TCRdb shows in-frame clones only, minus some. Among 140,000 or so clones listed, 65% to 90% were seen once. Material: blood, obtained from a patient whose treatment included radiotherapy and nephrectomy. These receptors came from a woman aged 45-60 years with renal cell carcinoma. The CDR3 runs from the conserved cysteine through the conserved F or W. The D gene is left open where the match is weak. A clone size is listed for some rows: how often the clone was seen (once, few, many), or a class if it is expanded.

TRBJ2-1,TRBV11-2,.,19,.,CASSLEGVVGPSSYNEQFF,TGTGCCAGCAGCTTAGAAGGGGTAGTCGGGCCGAGCTCCTACAATGAGCAGTTCTTC
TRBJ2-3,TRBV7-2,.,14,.,CASSSRPLVDTQYF,TGTGCCAGCAGCTCCCGACCTCTCGTGGATACGCAGTATTTT
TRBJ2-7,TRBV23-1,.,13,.,CASKPRSDYEQYF,TGCGCCAGCAAACCACGGTCGGACTACGAGCAGTACTTC
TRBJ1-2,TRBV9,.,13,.,CASSVTQNYGYTF,TGTGCCAGCAGCGTAACACAGAACTATGGCTACACCTTC
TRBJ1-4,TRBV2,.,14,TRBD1,CASSTGTENEKLFF,TGTGCCAGCAGTACCGGGACAGAAAATGAAAAACTGTTTTTT
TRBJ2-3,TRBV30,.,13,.,CAWSAGAEDTQYF,TGTGCCTGGAGTGCGGGGGCCGAAGATACGCAGTATTTT
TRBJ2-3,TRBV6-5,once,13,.,CASSYGPKARQYF,TGTGCCAGCAGTTACGGCCCTAAGGCTCGGCAGTATTTT
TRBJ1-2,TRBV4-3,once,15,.,CASSQDYGVNYGYTF,TGCGCCAGCAGCCAAGATTATGGGGTCAACTATGGCTACACCTTC
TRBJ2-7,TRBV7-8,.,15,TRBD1,CASSAGTGIAYEQYF,TGTGCCAGCAGCGCGGGGACAGGGATAGCCTACGAGCAGTACTTC
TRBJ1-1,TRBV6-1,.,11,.,CASSLRAVAFF,TGTGCCAGCAGCCTAAGGGCTGTAGCTTTCTTT
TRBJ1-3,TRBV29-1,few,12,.,CSVEHPDLTIYF,TGCAGCGTTGAACACCCCGATCTGACCATATATTTT
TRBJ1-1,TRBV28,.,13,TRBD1,CASYRGLGTEAFF,TGTGCCAGCTATAGGGGGCTGGGGACTGAAGCTTTCTTT
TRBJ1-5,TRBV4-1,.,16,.,CASSQEWGGSNQPQHF,TGCGCCAGCAGCCAAGAATGGGGGGGGAGCAATCAGCCCCAGCATTTT
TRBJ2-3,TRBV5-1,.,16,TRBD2,CASSAGRTSGTDTQYF,TGCGCCAGCAGCGCGGGTCGGACTAGCGGCACAGATACGCAGTATTTT
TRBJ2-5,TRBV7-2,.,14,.,CASSFSRGGETQYF,TGTGCCAGCAGCTTTAGCAGGGGAGGAGAGACCCAGTACTTC